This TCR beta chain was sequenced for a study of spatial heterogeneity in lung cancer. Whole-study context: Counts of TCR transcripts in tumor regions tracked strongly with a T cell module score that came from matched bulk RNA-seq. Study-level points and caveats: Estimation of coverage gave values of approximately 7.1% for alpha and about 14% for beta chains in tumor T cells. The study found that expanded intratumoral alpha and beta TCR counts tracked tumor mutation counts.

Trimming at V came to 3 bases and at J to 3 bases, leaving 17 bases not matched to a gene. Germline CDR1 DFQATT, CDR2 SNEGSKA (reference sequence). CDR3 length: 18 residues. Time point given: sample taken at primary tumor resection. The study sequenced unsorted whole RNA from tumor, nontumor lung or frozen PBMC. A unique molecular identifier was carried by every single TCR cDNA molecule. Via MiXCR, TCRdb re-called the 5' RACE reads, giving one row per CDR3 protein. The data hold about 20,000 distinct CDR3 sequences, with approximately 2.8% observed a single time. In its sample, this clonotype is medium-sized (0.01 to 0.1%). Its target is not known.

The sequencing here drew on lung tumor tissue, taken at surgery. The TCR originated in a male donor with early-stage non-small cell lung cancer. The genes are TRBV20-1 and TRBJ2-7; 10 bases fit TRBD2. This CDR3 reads CSASRGLAGVGANYEQYF. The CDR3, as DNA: TGCAGTGCTAGTCGAGGCCTAGCGGGAGTCGGTGCCAACTACGAGCAGTACTTC.